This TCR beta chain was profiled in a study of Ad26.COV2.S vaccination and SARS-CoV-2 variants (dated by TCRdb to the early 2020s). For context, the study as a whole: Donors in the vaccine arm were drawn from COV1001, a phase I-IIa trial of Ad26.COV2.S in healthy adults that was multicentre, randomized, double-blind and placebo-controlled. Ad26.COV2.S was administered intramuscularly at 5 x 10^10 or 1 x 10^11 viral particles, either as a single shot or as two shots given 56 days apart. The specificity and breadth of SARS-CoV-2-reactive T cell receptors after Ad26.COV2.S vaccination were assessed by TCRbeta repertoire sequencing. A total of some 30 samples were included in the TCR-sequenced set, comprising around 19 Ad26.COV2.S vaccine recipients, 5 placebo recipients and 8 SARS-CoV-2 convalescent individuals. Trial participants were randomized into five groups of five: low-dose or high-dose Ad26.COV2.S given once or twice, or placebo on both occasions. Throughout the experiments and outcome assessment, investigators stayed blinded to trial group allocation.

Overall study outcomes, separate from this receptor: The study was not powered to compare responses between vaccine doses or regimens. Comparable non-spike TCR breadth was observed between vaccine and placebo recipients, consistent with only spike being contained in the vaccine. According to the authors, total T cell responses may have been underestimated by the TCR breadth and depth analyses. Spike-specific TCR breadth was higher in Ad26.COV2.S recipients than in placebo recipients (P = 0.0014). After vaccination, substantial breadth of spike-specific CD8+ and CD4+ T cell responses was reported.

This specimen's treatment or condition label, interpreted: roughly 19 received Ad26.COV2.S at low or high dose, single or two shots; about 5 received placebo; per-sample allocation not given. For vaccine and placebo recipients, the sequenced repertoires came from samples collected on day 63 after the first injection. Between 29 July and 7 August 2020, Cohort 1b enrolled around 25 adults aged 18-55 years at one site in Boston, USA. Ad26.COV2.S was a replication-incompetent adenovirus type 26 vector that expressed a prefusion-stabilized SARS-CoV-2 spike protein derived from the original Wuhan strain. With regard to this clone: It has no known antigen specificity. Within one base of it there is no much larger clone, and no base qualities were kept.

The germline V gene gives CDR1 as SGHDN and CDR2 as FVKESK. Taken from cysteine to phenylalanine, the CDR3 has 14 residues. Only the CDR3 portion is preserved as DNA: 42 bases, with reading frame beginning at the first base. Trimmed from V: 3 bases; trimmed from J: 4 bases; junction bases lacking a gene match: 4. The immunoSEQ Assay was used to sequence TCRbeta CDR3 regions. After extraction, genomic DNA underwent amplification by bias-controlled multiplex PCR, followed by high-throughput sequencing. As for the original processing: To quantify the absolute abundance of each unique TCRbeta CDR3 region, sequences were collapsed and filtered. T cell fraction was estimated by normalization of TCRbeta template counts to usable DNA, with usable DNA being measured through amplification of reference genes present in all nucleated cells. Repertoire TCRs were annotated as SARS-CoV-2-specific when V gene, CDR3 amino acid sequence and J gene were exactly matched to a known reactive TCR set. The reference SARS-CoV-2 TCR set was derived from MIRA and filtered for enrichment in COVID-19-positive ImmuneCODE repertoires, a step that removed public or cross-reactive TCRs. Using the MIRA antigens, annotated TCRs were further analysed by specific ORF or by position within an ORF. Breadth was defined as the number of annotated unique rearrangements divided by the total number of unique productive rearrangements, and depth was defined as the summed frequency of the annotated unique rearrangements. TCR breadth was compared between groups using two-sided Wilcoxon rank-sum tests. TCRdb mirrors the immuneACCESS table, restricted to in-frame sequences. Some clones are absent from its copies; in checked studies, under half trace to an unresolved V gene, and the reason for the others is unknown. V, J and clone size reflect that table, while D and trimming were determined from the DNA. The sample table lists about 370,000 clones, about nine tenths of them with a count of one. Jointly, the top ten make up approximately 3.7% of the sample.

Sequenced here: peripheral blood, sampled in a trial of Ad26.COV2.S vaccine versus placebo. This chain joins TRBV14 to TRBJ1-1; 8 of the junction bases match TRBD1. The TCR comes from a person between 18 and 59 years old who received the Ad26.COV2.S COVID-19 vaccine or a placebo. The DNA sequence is TGTGCCAGCAGCCAGGAAACAGGGGGCACTGAAGCTTTCTTT. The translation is CASSQETGGTEAFF.